These T cell receptor beta chains were read from a single sample in a study of OX40 agonist ivuxolimab in advanced cancers. The method was immunoSEQ multiplex PCR; TCRdb's version includes in-frame clones alone and lacks a portion of them. The sample has about 90,000 clones; roughly 93% are singletons. This material consisted of CD4+ or CD8+ T cells sorted from blood, taken in a trial of the OX40 agonist ivuxolimab. The receptors stem from an adult with an advanced solid tumor such as melanoma, head and neck, liver or kidney cancer. The CDR3 runs from the conserved cysteine through the conserved F or W. Fields, in order: clone size, D gene, J gene, V gene, CDR3 DNA, CDR3 protein. A D gene is named only where the DNA matches it firmly. Not all rows give a size; the values are once, few, many and, for expanded clones, a class.

>.|TRBD1|TRBJ2-7|TRBV5-4
TGTGCCAGCAGCTTGGAAGGACAGGGTAGGGACGAGCAGTACTTC
CASSLEGQGRDEQYF
>.|TRBD1|TRBJ1-1|TRBV7-2
TGTGCCAGCAGCTTAGGGTCGGACAGGGCCGCTGAAGCTTTCTTT
CASSLGSDRAAEAFF
>.|TRBD2|TRBJ2-1|TRBV5-1
TGCGCCAGCAGCTTGGGGGAGGGCGGGCAGTTCTTC
CASSLGEGGQFF
>once|TRBD2|TRBJ2-1|TRBV5-1
TGCGCCAGCAGCTTACCGAGGACTAGCGGGAGAAGCAATGAGCAGTTCTTC
CASSLPRTSGRSNEQFF
>.|.|TRBJ2-3|TRBV7-9
TGTGCCACCTCCTCAACCTCCGATACGCAGTATTTT
CATSSTSDTQYF
>.|.|TRBJ2-5|TRBV5-5
TGTGCCAGCAGTCCCCCTCGCCAAGAGACCCAGTACTTC
CASSPPRQETQYF
>.|.|TRBJ2-2|TRBV4-1
TGCGCCAGCAGCCCCAGGTTCACGACGACCACCGGGGAGCTGTTTTTT
CASSPRFTTTTGELFF
>.|TRBD2|TRBJ2-7|TRBV7-6
TGTGCCAGCAGCCCAACAACAGCGGGAGTAGGCTACGAGCAGTACTTC
CASSPTTAGVGYEQYF
>.|.|TRBJ2-3|TRBV20-1
TGCAGTGCTAGCGGCACAGATACGCAGTATTTT
CSASGTDTQYF
>.|.|TRBJ2-7|TRBV7-2
TGTGCCAGCAGCTTAGATAGGATGGCCTACGAGCAGTACTTC
CASSLDRMAYEQYF
>.|TRBD2|TRBJ2-7|TRBV5-5
TGTGCCAGCAGCTTGGCATTAGCGGGTGCCTACGAGCAGTACTTC
CASSLALAGAYEQYF
>.|.|TRBJ2-7|TRBV27
TGTGCCAGCAGTTTTGAGGCAGGGGGAGGTATGACGGGAGGGGCCTACGAGCAGTACTTC
CASSFEAGGGMTGGAYEQYF
>.|.|TRBJ2-5|TRBV9
TGTGCCAGCAGCGTAGGCGGCTTGGAGGAGACCCAGTACTTC
CASSVGGLEETQYF
>.|TRBD1|TRBJ1-4|TRBV5-1
TGCGCCAGCAGCTCTATTTCCGGGACAGGGGTCGAAAAACTGTTTTTT
CASSSISGTGVEKLFF
>.|TRBD1|TRBJ2-7|TRBV6-1
TGTGCCAGCCTCATAGGAGGACAGGGGCCAGATGAGCAGTACTTC
CASLIGGQGPDEQYF
>.|.|TRBJ2-5|TRBV15
TGTGCCACCAGCAGAGCAGGACTATCCCAAGAGACCCAGTACTTC
CATSRAGLSQETQYF
>.|.|TRBJ1-4|TRBV4-2
TGTGCCAGCAGCCCGTCAGGTGGGTCGCATGAAAAACTGTTTTTT
CASSPSGGSHEKLFF
>.|TRBD2|TRBJ2-1|TRBV7-3
TGTGCCAGCAGCTTAGGTTATATTGGACTAGCGGGAGGCAATGAGCAGTTCTTC
CASSLGYIGLAGGNEQFF
>.|TRBD2|TRBJ2-3|TRBV5-1
TGCGCCAGCAGCTTTAGCGGGACCACAGATACGCAGTATTTT
CASSFSGTTDTQYF
>.|TRBD2|TRBJ2-5|TRBV7-2
TGTGCCAGCAGCTTGTGGGGGAGGGGCACTGAGACCCAGTACTTC
CASSLWGRGTETQYF
>.|TRBD2|TRBJ2-5|TRBV4-2
TGTGCCAGCAGCCAAATGATGGGACTAGCGGAAGAGACCCAGTACTTC
CASSQMMGLAEETQYF
>few|TRBD1|TRBJ1-2|TRBV7-2
TGTGCCAGCAGAGCCGGGACAGGGGGCTTTGGCTACACCTTC
CASRAGTGGFGYTF
>.|.|TRBJ2-1|TRBV19
TGTGCCAGTAGTCACCCCCGTGAGCGTCTGAATGAGCAGTTCTTC
CASSHPRERLNEQFF
>.|.|TRBJ1-5|TRBV6-6
TGTGCCAGCAGTTTTGCGGGACGCCGTAGCAATCAGCCCCAGCATTTT
CASSFAGRRSNQPQHF
>.|.|TRBJ2-7|TRBV6-6
TGTGCCAGCAGTCAACGGGGGAACTACGAGCAGTACTTC
CASSQRGNYEQYF
>.|.|TRBJ2-2|TRBV11-3
TGTGCCAGCAGCTTCCGACCGGACAGCGCGAACACCGGGGAGCTGTTTTTT
CASSFRPDSANTGELFF
>.|TRBD2|TRBJ2-1|TRBV27
TGTGCCAGCAGTTTATTGGCCGCGGGAGGGTCCTACAATGAGCAGTTCTTC
CASSLLAAGGSYNEQFF
>.|TRBD1|TRBJ2-3|TRBV5-1
TGCGCCAGCTGCCGGGACAGCACCACAGATACGCAGTATTTT
CASCRDSTTDTQYF
>few|.|TRBJ1-1|TRBV28
TGTGCCAGCAGGGGTGGACAGAGACACACTGAAGCTTTCTTT
CASRGGQRHTEAFF
>.|.|TRBJ1-5|TRBV10-2
TGCGCCAGCAGTGGCCCGGGCGCCGATTCGTGGAGCAATCAGCCCCAGCATTTT
CASSGPGADSWSNQPQHF
>.|.|TRBJ1-1|TRBV5-4
TGTGCCAGCAGCTTTTTAGGGGTTCCAACTGAAGCTTTCTTT
CASSFLGVPTEAFF
>.|TRBD2|TRBJ2-1|TRBV5-1
TGCGCCAGTACCCTTCCTAGCGGGAGCTCCTACAATGAGCAGTTCTTC
CASTLPSGSSYNEQFF
>once|.|TRBJ2-2|TRBV11-3
TGTGCCAGCAGCTTAGATGAAGGGCGGGAGCTGTTTTTT
CASSLDEGRELFF
>.|.|TRBJ1-4|TRBV7-9
TGTGCCAGCACCTTAGAGCATTACAGGGAAGCGGGTGTTAGCGAAAAACTGTTTTTT
CASTLEHYREAGVSEKLFF
>.|.|TRBJ2-7|TRBV15
TGTGCCACCAGCAGAGGGTCCGGGGGTAACTACGAGCAGTACTTC
CATSRGSGGNYEQYF
>.|.|TRBJ2-2|TRBV7-3
TGTGCCAGTCAGGCCGGGCCTCCCGGGGAGCTGTTTTTT
CASQAGPPGELFF
>.|TRBD1|TRBJ2-5|TRBV18
TGTGCCAGCTCACCGGACAGGGCAGAGACCCAGTACTTC
CASSPDRAETQYF
>.|.|TRBJ2-3|TRBV19
TGTGCCAGTAGTATCATAGGATCCTCTAGAGATACGCAGTATTTT
CASSIIGSSRDTQYF
>.|.|TRBJ2-2|TRBV28
TGTGCCAGCAGTTTGGGCGGGGCTAACACCGGGGAGCTGTTTTTT
CASSLGGANTGELFF
>.|.|TRBJ2-7|TRBV6-5
TGTGCCAGCAGTCCGGACATTTACTACGAGCAGTACTTC
CASSPDIYYEQYF
>.|TRBD1|TRBJ2-1|TRBV2
TGTGCCAGCAGTGAGACGACCCGGGGACAGGGAGAGCAGTTCTTC
CASSETTRGQGEQFF
>.|.|TRBJ2-5|TRBV6-5
TGTGCCAGCAGTTCCGGAGAGACCCAGTACTTC
CASSSGETQYF
>.|.|TRBJ2-3|TRBV5-4
TGTGCCAGCAGATCCGGGGCTAGCGCTGGGCTCACAGATACGCAGTATTTT
CASRSGASAGLTDTQYF
>.|.|TRBJ1-1|TRBV5-1
TGCGCCAGCAGCTTGATCGGGAGGGAGGACACTGAAGCTTTCTTT
CASSLIGREDTEAFF
>.|TRBD1|TRBJ2-7|TRBV6-1
TGTGCCAGCAGCCCCGGACAGGGGGCTCGGTACGAGCAGTACTTC
CASSPGQGARYEQYF
>.|TRBD1|TRBJ1-2|TRBV5-1
TGCGCCAGCAGCGCCGGGGACAGCTATGGCTACACCTTC
CASSAGDSYGYTF
>.|TRBD2|TRBJ2-1|TRBV18
TGTGCCAGCTCACAAGGGACTAGCGGGAGTCTTGGTGAGCAGTTCTTC
CASSQGTSGSLGEQFF
>.|TRBD1|TRBJ2-5|TRBV5-1
TGCGCCAGCAGCCCGGGACAGGGGTCGAAAGAGACCCAGTACTTC
CASSPGQGSKETQYF
>.|.|TRBJ1-4|TRBV5-1
TGCGCCAGCAGCCTACAGTCGTCTAATGAAAAACTGTTTTTT
CASSLQSSNEKLFF
>.|.|TRBJ2-7|TRBV25-1
TGTGCCAGCAGTGAGCCAGGGCGCTACGAGCAGTACTTC
CASSEPGRYEQYF
>.|.|TRBJ2-3|TRBV29-1
TGCAGCGTCGCCAGGGGTGGGAGCACAGATACGCAGTATTTT
CSVARGGSTDTQYF
>.|.|TRBJ1-5|TRBV28
TGTGCCAGCAGTCCAGACAGATTAAGCAATCAGCCCCAGCATTTT
CASSPDRLSNQPQHF
>.|.|TRBJ1-1|TRBV7-2
TGTGCCAGCAGCCCGAGGGTAGTTGGAACTGAAGCTTTCTTT
CASSPRVVGTEAFF
>.|TRBD1|TRBJ1-5|TRBV7-2
TGTGCCAGCAGCTTAGCGGGACAGGGGAACGGTCAGCCCCAGCATTTT
CASSLAGQGNGQPQHF
>.|.|TRBJ2-6|TRBV5-1
TGCGCCAGCAGCAGGACCTCTGGGGCCAACGTCCTGACTTTC
CASSRTSGANVLTF
>.|.|TRBJ2-1|TRBV7-3
TGTGCCAGCAGCTTACAGGGGGTGACTAGCGTTGAGCAGTTCTTC
CASSLQGVTSVEQFF
>.|.|TRBJ2-5|TRBV2
TGTGCCAGCAGTGAGACCAGGAGTCAGGAGACCCAGTACTTC
CASSETRSQETQYF
>.|.|TRBJ2-1|TRBV7-3
TGTGCCAGCAGGGTGTCACGGGACGTAAGGAACAATGAGCAGTTCTTC
CASRVSRDVRNNEQFF